Sequencing of this T cell receptor (beta chain) was carried out in a study of early T cells in non-severe SARS-CoV-2 infection. This clonotype was detected ten times or more. Trimming took off 7 bases at V and 4 bases at J, with 23 bases between the two ends. The germline V gene encodes CDR1 SQVTM and CDR2 ANQGSEA. This CDR3 comprises 16 residues. TCRdb ran MiXCR on the 5' RACE reads and lists one entry per CDR3 protein. Found here are approximately 30,000 distinct CDR3 sequences, under 7% of them singletons; the top ten hold around 23%. This clonotype was sampled from an adult who was a healthcare worker with PCR-confirmed SARS-CoV-2 infection or an uninfected control (not recorded which). The chain combines TRBV29-1 with TRBJ2-1; TRBD2 is a possible D gene (7 bases). Sequenced: whole blood. CDR3: CSARALAGGPYNEQFF. The CDR3 bases are TGCAGCGCCCGGGCCCTTGCCGGGGGGCCTTACAATGAGCAGTTCTTC.